The 22 T cell receptor beta chains below come from one sample, sequenced in a study of CD8+ T cells in alopecia areata. The sequencing template was cDNA reverse transcribed from extracted RNA. Sequenced by immunoSEQ multiplex PCR; TCRdb stores in-frame clones only, minus some. The sample lists some 100,000 clones, roughly 60% occurring once. Indicated treatment: oral pan-JAK inhibitor, 5-10 mg twice daily. This sample comprised CD8+ T cells sorted from blood, obtained at week 4, from a patient treated with tofacitinib. These receptors were collected from a human donor with alopecia areata.

The V call is TRBV9, the J call TRBJ2-1, with 13 nucleotides matching TRBD2. Germline V CDR1 and CDR2: SGDLS, YYNGEE. V lost 5 bases, J lost 5 bases, and 4 bases stayed unmatched. CDR3 size: 15 residues. The CDR3 coding sequence is TGTGCCAGCAGTCCGGGACTAGCGGGGCACAATGAGCAGTTCTTC. It translates to CASSPGLAGHNEQFF.

The rearrangement links TRBV29-1 to TRBJ1-1, with 7 bases aligning to TRBD1. This CDR3 contains 13 residues. The germline gives CDR1 SQVTM, CDR2 ANQGSEA. V trimming: 4 bases; J trimming: 5 bases; junction bases outside the gene matches: 7. The CDR3: CSVVAGGGTEAFF. CDR3 DNA sequence: TGCAGCGTTGTGGCAGGGGGAGGTACTGAAGCTTTCTTT.

V and J are TRBV30 and TRBJ1-5, with 8 positions matching TRBD1. Germline-derived CDR1 and CDR2 are GTSNPN and SVGIG (reference sequence). This CDR3 has 13 residues. The trim removed 1 base at V and 6 bases at J, leaving 2 bases unmatched. The CDR3 DNA reads TGTGCCTGGAGTGACACAGGGGGTCAGCCCCAGCATTTT. Residues: CAWSDTGGQPQHF.

The V and J genes are TRBV29-1 and TRBJ2-1; possibly TRBD1 or TRBD2 for D (5 bases each). CDR1 SQVTM and CDR2 ANQGSEA come from the germline V gene. V gave up 4 bases and J gave up 8 bases, with 15 bases separating them. The CDR3 spans 13 residues. The CDR3 DNA sequence: TGCAGCGTTGGACAGTTGGGAGCCCATGAGCAGTTCTTC. This codes for CSVGQLGAHEQFF.

The chain joins TRBV7-9 to TRBJ2-1; the D gene is possibly TRBD2 (5 bases). CDR1 and CDR2 (germline): SEHNR, FQNEAQ (reference sequence). Trimming took off 11 bases at V and 2 bases at J, with 13 bases between the two ends. CDR3 size: 13 residues. Here the CDR3 reads CAEYGGPYNEQFF. The CDR3, as DNA: TGTGCCGAATACGGCGGGCCCTACAATGAGCAGTTCTTC.

The V gene is TRBV9, the J gene TRBJ2-7; 9 bases line up with TRBD1. This CDR3 has 15 residues. V lost 3 bases, J lost 2 bases, and 6 bases stayed unmatched. The germline V gene encodes CDR1 SGDLS and CDR2 YYNGEE. CDR3 DNA: TGTGCCAGCAGCGCCGGGACAGGGTTTACCTACGAGCAGTACTTC. This gives the protein CASSAGTGFTYEQYF.

The V and J genes are TRBV7-8 and TRBJ1-1; D might be TRBD1 (5 bases). CDR1 and CDR2 from the germline V gene are SGHVS and FQNEAQ. V was trimmed by 2 bases and J by 4 bases, leaving 14 bases between them. The CDR3 covers 15 residues. For the CDR3, the DNA is TGTGCCAGCAGCTTACCAGGGCTGAGAAGCACTGAAGCTTTCTTT. This codes for CASSLPGLRSTEAFF. Full variable domain (outside the CDR3, taken from reference TRBV7-8 and TRBJ1-1): GAGVSQSPRYKVAKRGQDVALRCDPISGHVSLFWYQQALGQGPEFLTYFQNEAQLDKSGLPSDRFFAERPEGSVSTLKIQRTQQEDSAVYLCASSLPGLRSTEAFFGQGTRLTVV.

The rearrangement joins TRBV14 to TRBJ2-3; 12 bases agree with TRBD2. The CDR3 is 17 residues long. The V gene end was trimmed by 4 bases and the J gene end by 1 base; junction bases not matched to a gene: 6. Germline V gene sequence: CDR1 SGHDN, CDR2 FVKESK. The CDR3 region has the DNA TGTGCCAGCAGCCTCACGCGACTAGCGGGGGGCACAGATACGCAGTATTTT. Its protein is CASSLTRLAGGTDTQYF.

This chain connects TRBV29-1 to TRBJ1-2, with D unclear. V was pared by 6 bases and J by 4 bases, with 12 bases between. The germline CDR1 and CDR2 sequences are SQVTM and ANQGSEA. CDR3 length: 12 amino acids. The CDR3 DNA follows: TGCAGCGTCGAACACATTTCCTATGGCTACACCTTC. The encoded protein is CSVEHISYGYTF.

V is TRBV29-1 and J is TRBJ1-2; TRBD1 might be the D (6 bases). Germline CDR1 is SQVTM and CDR2 is ANQGSEA. The CDR3 runs to 12 residues. V gave up 6 bases and J gave up 2 bases, with 10 bases separating them. The CDR3 nucleotides are TGCAGCGTACAGGGTAACAACTATGGCTACACCTTC. Translation gives CSVQGNNYGYTF.

The chain combines TRBV30 with TRBJ1-2; TRBD1 agrees at 7 bases. Germline values: CDR1 GTSNPN, CDR2 SVGIG (reference sequence). This CDR3 has 12 residues. V dropped 7 bases and J dropped 6; count of bases not matched to a gene: 8. CDR3 amino acids: CASYTGVDGYTF. Written as DNA, the CDR3 is TGTGCCTCATATACAGGGGTGGATGGCTACACCTTC.

There are a few counts of this clone. This chain connects TRBV19 to TRBJ2-5; TRBD1 aligns across 8 bases. Losses at the gene ends were 6 bases for V and 3 bases for J; bases not matched to a gene: 9. CDR3 length: 15 amino acids. Germline CDR1 LNHDA, CDR2 SQIVND (reference sequence). CDR3 sequence: CASSSTGTGEETQYF. The CDR3 coding sequence is TGTGCCAGTAGCTCTACCGGGACAGGAGAAGAGACCCAGTACTTC.

The chain joins TRBV29-1 to TRBJ2-7; 9 nucleotides agree with TRBD1. V lost 3 bases, J lost 0 bases, and 12 bases stayed unmatched. Germline V gene data show CDR1 as SQVTM and CDR2 as ANQGSEA. The CDR3 totals 17 residues. CDR3 DNA sequence: TGCAGCGTTGATAATTCTGGGACAGGGATATTCTCCTACGAGCAGTACTTC. Translation: CSVDNSGTGIFSYEQYF.

V usage is TRBV13 and J usage is TRBJ2-2; D unresolved. Trimming removed 4 bases at V and 4 bases at J, with 4 bases between. Germline V gives CDR1 PRHDT, CDR2 FYEKMQ (reference sequence). This CDR3 is 12 amino acids long. The CDR3 protein is CASSSFTGELFF. In nucleotides, the CDR3 is TGTGCCAGCAGCTCTTTCACCGGGGAGCTGTTTTTT.

The rearrangement joins TRBV29-1 to TRBJ2-2; TRBD2 might be the D (5 bases). The CDR3 covers 13 residues. Germline V CDR1 and CDR2: SQVTM, ANQGSEA. Trimming removed 6 bases at V and 1 base at J, with 9 bases between. The CDR3 region has the DNA TGCAGCGTGGACGGACTGAACACCGGGGAGCTGTTTTTT. Translated, it gives CSVDGLNTGELFF.

The chain combines TRBV13 with TRBJ1-5, with D possibly TRBD1 on 5 matching bases. Trimming cost V 3 bases and J 3 bases, with 12 bases left between them. Looked up from germline, CDR1 is PRHDT and CDR2 is FYEKMQ (reference sequence). The CDR3 is 15 amino acids. Here the CDR3 reads CASSLSRETNQPQHF. The CDR3 nucleotides read TGTGCCAGCAGCTTGTCCAGGGAAACCAATCAGCCCCAGCATTTT.

This clone was observed a handful of times. V gene TRBV30 combines with J gene TRBJ1-1, with a weak D call TRBD1 (6 bases). The CDR3 runs 13 residues. Germline CDR1 is GTSNPN and CDR2 is SVGIG (reference sequence). V lost 4 bases and J 4 bases, leaving 13 bases between the germline ends. CDR3 bases: TGTGCCTGGAATCATTTGGGGGCCACTGAAGCTTTCTTT. Protein: CAWNHLGATEAFF.

The J gene is TRBJ2-7, the V gene TRBV27; no definite D call. Germline assignment: CDR1 MNHEY and CDR2 SMNVEV (reference sequence). The germline V and J ends were trimmed by 3 bases and 3 bases, with 3 bases remaining between them. The CDR3 is 11 amino acids. CDR3 protein: CASSLLYEQYF. DNA of the CDR3: TGTGCCAGCAGTTTGCTCTACGAGCAGTACTTC.

The V and J genes are TRBV18 and TRBJ2-7, with D hard to call. V shed 5 bases and J shed 0 bases, with 14 bases lying between them. Germline assignment: CDR1 KGHSH and CDR2 LQKENI. This CDR3 is 15 amino acids long. DNA for the CDR3: TGTGCCAGCTCAGATCCGGGTCCGAGCTCCTACGAGCAGTACTTC. It translates to CASSDPGPSSYEQYF.

The chain uses TRBV27 and TRBJ2-7; either TRBD1 or TRBD2 may fit D (6 bases each). CDR3 length: 14 residues. Trimming removed 6 bases from V and 0 bases from J, with 12 bases in between. The germline V gene has CDR1 MNHEY and CDR2 SMNVEV (reference sequence). The CDR3 here is CASSLGGPSYEQYF. The DNA for the CDR3 is TGTGCCAGCAGCTTAGGGGGGCCCTCCTACGAGCAGTACTTC.

The V and J genes are TRBV30 and TRBJ2-3; tentatively, D is TRBD2 (7 bases). Germline V CDR1 and CDR2: GTSNPN, SVGIG (reference sequence). V lost 1 base and J 4 bases, leaving 15 bases between the germline ends. The CDR3 has 15 amino acids. CDR3 sequence: CAWSAGGGFSDTQYF. The CDR3 DNA reads TGTGCCTGGAGTGCTGGGGGGGGCTTTTCAGATACGCAGTATTTT.

This clone was observed a few times. This chain joins TRBV7-9 and TRBJ2-7; tentatively, D is TRBD1 or TRBD2 (5 bases each). The CDR3 has 12 residues. V lost 3 bases, J lost 5 bases, and 8 bases lay in between. CDR1 is SEHNR, CDR2 FQNEAQ, per germline (reference sequence). CDR3 DNA sequence: TGTGCCAGCAGCTTCGAGGGGAACGAGCAGTACTTC. The encoded protein is CASSFEGNEQYF. Supplemented by reference TRBV7-9 and TRBJ2-7, the full variable domain reads DTGVSQNPRHKITKRGQNVTFRCDPISEHNRLYWYRQTLGQGPEFLTYFQNEAQLEKSRLLSDRFSAERPKGSFSTLEIQRTEQGDSAMYLCASSFEGNEQYFGPGTRLTVT.